This T cell receptor beta chain was found in a study of Tregs in tolerant kidney transplant recipients. The method was immunoSEQ multiplex PCR; TCRdb's version includes in-frame clones alone and lacks a portion of them. This table has tens of thousands of clones, about 91% appearing once. With respect to this clone: What it recognizes is unknown.

Broader study findings: Few patients were studied, so findings need validation in larger groups. The most relevant donor-specific Treg TCRbeta repertoire apparently came from expansion with activated donor B cells. In tolerant patients, donor-specific Tregs outgrew total Tregs, suggesting antigen-driven expansion.

CDR1 and CDR2 (germline): SGHKS, YYEKEE (reference sequence). Trimming pared 4 bases from V and 1 base from J, leaving 11 bases between. The CDR3 spans 14 residues. The J gene is TRBJ1-2, the V gene TRBV5-5; D might be TRBD1 (6 bases). This sequence was found in a human donor who received a combined kidney and bone marrow transplant. This material consisted of Tregs from blood, taken before the transplant. This CDR3 is CASSRTAYNYGYTF. CDR3 coding DNA: TGTGCCAGCAGCAGGACAGCTTATAACTATGGCTACACCTTC.